This TCR beta chain was found in a study of cytomegalovirus exposure and HLA in healthy donors. CDR1 is SGDLS and CDR2 is YYNGEE in the germline V gene. Trimming took off 6 bases at V and 8 bases at J, with 14 bases between the two ends. The CDR3 totals 12 residues. PCR amplification relied on 60 Vbeta primers (plus 13 Jbeta primers). This table comes from immunoSEQ multiplex PCR, and its TCRdb copy is limited to in-frame clones, with some not included. The table lists approximately 150,000 clones, 65% to 80% of them singletons. The rearrangement uses TRBV9 and TRBJ1-2; D perhaps matches TRBD1 (5 bases). This TCR was recovered from a middle-aged man in good health and CMV-seronegative. Sequencing was done on a sample of PBMCs. DNA of the CDR3: TGTGCCAGCACGGTCCCGGGGGGAGGCTACACCTTC. Translating gives CASTVPGGGYTF.